A single sample is the source of the 13 T cell receptor beta chains below, sequenced in a study of CD8 T cells in ankylosing spondylitis. TCRdb independently ran MiXCR on the 5' RACE reads; one entry per CDR3 protein. Among about 130,000 distinct CDR3 sequences listed, about an eighth were seen once. The sample consisted of blood, either unsorted or a sorted T cell fraction (not recorded which). Receptors originate from a female donor with ankylosing spondylitis or in good health (not recorded which).

This clonotype was counted at least ten times. The V gene is TRBV6-5, the J gene TRBJ1-4; D remains unclear. The germline gives CDR1 MNHEY, CDR2 SVGAGI. The CDR3 length is 14 residues. Trimming left V 3 bases short and J 3 bases short, with 8 bases between. The CDR3 loop is CASSYNSPNEKLFF. CDR3 coding DNA: TGTGCCAGCAGTTATAACAGTCCTAATGAAAAACTGTTTTTT.

The V and J genes are TRBV20-1 and TRBJ1-2; 8 bases line up with TRBD1. There are 11 residues in the CDR3. The V gene end was trimmed by 6 bases and the J gene end by 8 bases; junction bases not matched to a gene: 5. Per the germline V gene, CDR1 is DFQATT and CDR2 is SNEGSKA (reference sequence). The DNA of the CDR3 is TGCAGTGCCTCCGGGACAGGCGGCTACACCTTC. Translated, it gives CSASGTGGYTF.

This clonotype occurred many times. The chain carries TRBV5-1 and TRBJ2-1; 10 bases align to TRBD1. Trimming cost V 4 bases and J 9 bases; bases outside gene matches: 10. Germline CDR1 and CDR2: SGHRS and YFSETQ. The CDR3 has 15 residues. The CDR3 reads CASSLYGTGDGEQFF. The DNA for the CDR3 is TGCGCCAGCAGCCTGTACGGGACAGGGGATGGTGAGCAGTTCTTC.

The gene calls are TRBV5-1 and TRBJ2-3, with 10 positions matching TRBD2. CDR1 and CDR2 (germline): SGHRS, YFSETQ. J lost 3 bases, V lost 1 base, and 11 bases had no gene match. This CDR3 has 18 amino acids. The CDR3, as DNA: TGCGCCAGCAGCTTGTCTAGCGGGGGAGCTAGACAAACAGATACGCAGTATTTT. Translating gives CASSLSSGGARQTDTQYF.

This clonotype appeared many times. J is TRBJ2-7 and V is TRBV10-3, with D perhaps matching TRBD2 (5 bases). Trimming stripped 0 bases from V and 2 bases from J, with 8 bases between. CDR1 is ENHRY and CDR2 is SYGVKD in the germline V gene. This CDR3 has 14 amino acids. The CDR3 nucleotides are TGTGCCATCAGTGAGTCGAGGGTAACCTACGAGCAGTACTTC. This sequence encodes CAISESRVTYEQYF.

This chain joins TRBV20-1 and TRBJ1-6; 11 nucleotides line up with TRBD1. This CDR3 has 15 amino acids. The ends lost 7 bases at V and 9 bases at J; junction bases unmatched: 11. In germline, CDR1 is DFQATT, CDR2 SNEGSKA (reference sequence). The CDR3 DNA reads as TGCAGTGTTTCGGGGGGTGGGACAGGGGGTTCACCCCTCCACTTT. Translated, it gives CSVSGGGTGGSPLHF.

The V call is TRBV12-3 or TRBV12-4, the J call TRBJ1-6; D possibly corresponds to TRBD1 (6 bases). The V and J ends lost 0 bases and 7 bases respectively, with 10 bases between them. The CDR3 loop spans 15 amino acids. The CDR3 protein is CASSLAGRGNSPLHF. DNA of the CDR3: TGTGCCAGCAGTTTAGCAGGAAGGGGGAATTCACCCCTCCACTTT.

Regarding this clonotype: A much more abundant neighbour one base away suggests this may be a read error. The chain employs TRBV20-1 and TRBJ2-1, with D unclear. Germline V gene data show CDR1 as DFQATT and CDR2 as SNEGSKA (reference sequence). The CDR3 runs 11 residues. V lost 4 bases, J lost 6 bases, and 7 bases lay in between. This CDR3 is CSATALNEQFF. The DNA for the CDR3 is TGCAGTGCTACGGCTCTCAATGAGCAGTTCTTC.

This clonotype was detected only a few times. This sequence joins TRBV29-1 and TRBJ2-3; weak D call: TRBD1 (5 bases). The CDR3 runs 12 residues. The germline V gene has CDR1 SQVTM and CDR2 ANQGSEA. V lost 6 bases and J lost 2, with 9 bases in between. The CDR3 spells CSVQGDTDTQYF. CDR3 nucleotide sequence: TGCAGCGTCCAGGGCGACACAGATACGCAGTATTTT.

This clonotype occurred many times. The genes are TRBV3-1 and TRBJ1-1; D is ambiguous. Trimming cost V 4 bases and J 4 bases, with 19 bases left between them. CDR3 size: 16 residues. Germline CDR1 is LGHDT and CDR2 is YNNKEL (reference sequence). CDR3 amino acids: CASSPPGRGAGTEAFF. The CDR3 DNA reads as TGTGCCAGCAGCCCCCCTGGTCGGGGTGCGGGCACTGAAGCTTTCTTT. The complete variable domain, with remaining parts taken from reference TRBV3-1 and TRBJ1-1, reads DTAVSQTPKYLVTQMGNDKSIKCEQNLGHDTMYWYKQDSKKFLKIMFSYNNKELIINETVPNRFSPKSPDKAHLNLHINSLELGDSAVYFCASSPPGRGAGTEAFFGQGTRLTVV.

CDR3 nucleotide sequence: TGCAGTGCTAGTCTGTCCTTACTAGCAGGATCCTACGAGCAGTACTTC. Its protein is CSASLSLLAGSYEQYF. The chain combines TRBV20-1 with TRBJ2-7; tentative D call: TRBD2 (6 bases). The CDR3 spans 16 residues. Germline values: CDR1 DFQATT, CDR2 SNEGSKA (reference sequence). V lost 3 bases and J lost 1, with 19 bases in between.

This clonotype was detected many times. The chain recombines TRBV5-1 with TRBJ2-3; 8 bases fit TRBD2. The CDR3 contains 15 residues. Germline trimming cut 4 bases from V and 4 bases from J; bases unmatched to any gene: 8. Germline V lookup: CDR1 SGHRS, CDR2 YFSETQ. As DNA, the CDR3 is TGCGCCAGCAGCCCCCTTAGCGGGGTCCCAGATACGCAGTATTTT. Its protein is CASSPLSGVPDTQYF.

This chain links TRBV29-1 with TRBJ2-3; TRBD2 matches at 7 bases. V lost 7 bases to trimming and J lost 2 bases; unmatched junction nucleotides: 12. CDR1 and CDR2 from the germline V gene are SQVTM and ANQGSEA. This CDR3 region has 15 residues. CDR3 coding DNA: TGCAGCGCCCTGCTGGCTAGCGGTCTCACAGATACGCAGTATTTT. It is translated as CSALLASGLTDTQYF.